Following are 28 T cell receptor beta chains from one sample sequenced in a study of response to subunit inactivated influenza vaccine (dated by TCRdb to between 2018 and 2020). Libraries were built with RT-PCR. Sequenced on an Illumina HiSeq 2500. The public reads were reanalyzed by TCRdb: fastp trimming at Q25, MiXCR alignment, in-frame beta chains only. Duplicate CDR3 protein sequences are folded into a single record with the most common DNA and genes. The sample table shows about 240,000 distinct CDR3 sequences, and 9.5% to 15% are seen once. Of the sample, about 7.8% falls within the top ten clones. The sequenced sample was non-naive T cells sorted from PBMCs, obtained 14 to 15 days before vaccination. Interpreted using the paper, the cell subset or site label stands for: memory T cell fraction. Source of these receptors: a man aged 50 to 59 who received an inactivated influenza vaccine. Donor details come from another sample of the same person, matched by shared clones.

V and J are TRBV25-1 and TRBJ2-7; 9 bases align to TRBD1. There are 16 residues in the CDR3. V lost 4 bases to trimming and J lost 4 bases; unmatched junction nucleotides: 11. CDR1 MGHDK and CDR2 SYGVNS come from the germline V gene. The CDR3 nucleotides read TGTGCCAGCAGTGCATCACCGGGACAGGGTCCTTACGAGCAGTACTTC. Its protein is CASSASPGQGPYEQYF.

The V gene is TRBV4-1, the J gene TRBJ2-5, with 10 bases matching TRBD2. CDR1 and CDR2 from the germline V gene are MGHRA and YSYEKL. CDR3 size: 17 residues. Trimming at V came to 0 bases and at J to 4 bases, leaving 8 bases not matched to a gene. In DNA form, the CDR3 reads TGCGCCAGCAGCCAAGATCCCAGCGGGGGGGCCGGAGAGACCCAGTACTTC. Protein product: CASSQDPSGGAGETQYF.

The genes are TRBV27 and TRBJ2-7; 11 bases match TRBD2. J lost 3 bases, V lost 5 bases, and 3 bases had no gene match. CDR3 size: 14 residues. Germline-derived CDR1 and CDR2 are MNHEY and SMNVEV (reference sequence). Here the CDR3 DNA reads TGTGCCAGCAGTGCGGGACTAGCGGTCTACGAGCAGTACTTC. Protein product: CASSAGLAVYEQYF.

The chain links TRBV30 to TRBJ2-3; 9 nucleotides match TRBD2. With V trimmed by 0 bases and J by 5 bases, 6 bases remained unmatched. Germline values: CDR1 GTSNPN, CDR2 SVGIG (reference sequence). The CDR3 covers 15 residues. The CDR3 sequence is CAWSVPSGVKDTQYF. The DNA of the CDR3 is TGTGCCTGGAGTGTACCTAGCGGGGTTAAAGATACGCAGTATTTT.

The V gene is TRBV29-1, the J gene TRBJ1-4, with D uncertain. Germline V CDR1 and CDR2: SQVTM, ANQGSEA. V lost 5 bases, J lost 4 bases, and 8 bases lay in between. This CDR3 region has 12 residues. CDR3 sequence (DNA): TGCAGCGTTTCAGGATATAATGAAAAACTGTTTTTT. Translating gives CSVSGYNEKLFF.

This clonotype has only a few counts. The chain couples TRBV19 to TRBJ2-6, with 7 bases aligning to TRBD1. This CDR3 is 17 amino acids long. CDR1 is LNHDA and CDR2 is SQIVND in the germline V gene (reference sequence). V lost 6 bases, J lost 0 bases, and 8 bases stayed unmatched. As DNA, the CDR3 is TGTGCCAGTAGCTTCGGGACAGCCTACTCTGGGGCCAACGTCCTGACTTTC. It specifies CASSFGTAYSGANVLTF.

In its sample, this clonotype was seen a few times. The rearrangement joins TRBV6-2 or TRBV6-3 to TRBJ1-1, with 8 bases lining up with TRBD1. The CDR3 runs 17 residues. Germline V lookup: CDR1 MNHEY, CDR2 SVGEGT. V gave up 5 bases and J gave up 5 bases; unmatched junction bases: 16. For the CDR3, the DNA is TGTGCCAGCAGTAGGATCGCACAGGGGGTCATTAGAACTGAAGCTTTCTTT. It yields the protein CASSRIAQGVIRTEAFF.

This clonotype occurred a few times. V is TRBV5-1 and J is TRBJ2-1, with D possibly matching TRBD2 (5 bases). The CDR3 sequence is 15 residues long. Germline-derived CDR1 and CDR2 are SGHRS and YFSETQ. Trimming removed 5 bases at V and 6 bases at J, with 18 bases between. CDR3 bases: TGCGCCAGCAGTTTAGGACTGCAACCATTCAATGAGCAGTTCTTC. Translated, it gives CASSLGLQPFNEQFF.

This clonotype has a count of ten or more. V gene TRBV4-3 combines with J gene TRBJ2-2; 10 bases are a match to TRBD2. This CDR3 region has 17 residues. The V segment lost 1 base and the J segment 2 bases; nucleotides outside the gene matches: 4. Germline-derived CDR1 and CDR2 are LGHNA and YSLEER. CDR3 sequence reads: CASSQGELAGNTGELFF. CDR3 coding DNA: TGCGCCAGCAGCCAAGGCGAACTAGCGGGAAACACCGGGGAGCTGTTTTTT.

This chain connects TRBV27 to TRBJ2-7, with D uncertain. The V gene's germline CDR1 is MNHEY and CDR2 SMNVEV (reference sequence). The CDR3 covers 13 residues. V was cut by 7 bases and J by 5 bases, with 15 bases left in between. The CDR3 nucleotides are TGTGCCAGCAATCCTAACGGCGCCCACGAGCAGTACTTC. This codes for CASNPNGAHEQYF.

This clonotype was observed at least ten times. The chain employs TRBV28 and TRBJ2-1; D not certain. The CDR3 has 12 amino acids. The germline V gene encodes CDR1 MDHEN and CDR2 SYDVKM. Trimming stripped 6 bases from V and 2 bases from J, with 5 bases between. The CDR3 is CASRGPYNEQFF. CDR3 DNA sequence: TGTGCCAGCAGGGGTCCCTACAATGAGCAGTTCTTC.

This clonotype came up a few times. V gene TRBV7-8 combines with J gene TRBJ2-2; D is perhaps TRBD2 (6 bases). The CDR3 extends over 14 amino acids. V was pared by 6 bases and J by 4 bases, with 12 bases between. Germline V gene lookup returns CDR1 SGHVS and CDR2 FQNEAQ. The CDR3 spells CASRRSGTTGELFF. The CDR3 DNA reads TGTGCCAGCAGGCGTAGCGGCACCACCGGGGAGCTGTTTTTT.

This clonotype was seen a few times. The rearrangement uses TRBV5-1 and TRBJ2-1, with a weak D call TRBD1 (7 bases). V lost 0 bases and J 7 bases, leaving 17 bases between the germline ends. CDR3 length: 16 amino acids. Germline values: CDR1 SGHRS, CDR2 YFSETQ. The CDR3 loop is CASSLGPYRGGNEQFF. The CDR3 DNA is TGCGCCAGCAGCTTGGGACCCTACAGGGGAGGTAATGAGCAGTTCTTC. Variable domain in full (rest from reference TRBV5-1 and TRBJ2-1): KAGVTQTPRYLIKTRGQQVTLSCSPISGHRSVSWYQQTPGQGLQFLFEYFSETQRNKGNFPGRFSGRQFSNSRSEMNVSTLELGDSALYLCASSLGPYRGGNEQFFGPGTRLTVL.

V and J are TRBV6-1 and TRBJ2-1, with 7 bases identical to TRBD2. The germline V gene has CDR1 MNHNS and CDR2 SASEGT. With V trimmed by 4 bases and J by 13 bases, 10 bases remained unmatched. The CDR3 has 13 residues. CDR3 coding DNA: TGTGCCAGCAGTGCCTCCCTTAGCGGGCCTCAGTTCTTC. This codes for CASSASLSGPQFF.

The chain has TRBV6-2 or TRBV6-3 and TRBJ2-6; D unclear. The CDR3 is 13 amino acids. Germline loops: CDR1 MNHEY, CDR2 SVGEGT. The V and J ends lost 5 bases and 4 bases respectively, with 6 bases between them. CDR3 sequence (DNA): TGTGCCAGCAGTGGGATCGGGGCCAACGTCCTGACTTTC. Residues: CASSGIGANVLTF.

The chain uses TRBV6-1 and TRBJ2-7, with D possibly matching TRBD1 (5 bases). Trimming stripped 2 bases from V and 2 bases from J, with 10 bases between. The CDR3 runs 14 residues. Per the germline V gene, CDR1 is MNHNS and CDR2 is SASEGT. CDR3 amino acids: CASSEQGGPYEQYF. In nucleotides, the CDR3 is TGTGCCAGCAGTGAACAGGGTGGCCCCTACGAGCAGTACTTC.

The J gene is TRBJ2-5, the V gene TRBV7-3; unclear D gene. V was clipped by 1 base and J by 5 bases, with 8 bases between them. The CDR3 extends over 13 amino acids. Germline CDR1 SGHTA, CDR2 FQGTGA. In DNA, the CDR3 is TGTGCCAGCAGCTTAATGTTTGGGGAGACCCAGTACTTC. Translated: CASSLMFGETQYF.

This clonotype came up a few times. The CDR3 reads CASSDRAAQYF. DNA for the CDR3: TGTGCCAGCAGCGACAGGGCGGCCCAGTACTTC. This chain connects TRBV28 to TRBJ2-5, with 7 nucleotides matching TRBD1. V shed 6 bases, J shed 9 bases, and the junction held 4 bases outside the gene matches. There are 11 residues in the CDR3. Per germline, CDR1 MDHEN and CDR2 SYDVKM. The full variable domain, completed using reference TRBV28 and TRBJ2-5, is DVKVTQSSRYLVKRTGEKVFLECVQDMDHENMFWYRQDPGLGLRLIYFSYDVKMKEKGDIPEGYSVSREKKERFSLILESASTNQTSMYLCASSDRAAQYFGPGTRLLVL.

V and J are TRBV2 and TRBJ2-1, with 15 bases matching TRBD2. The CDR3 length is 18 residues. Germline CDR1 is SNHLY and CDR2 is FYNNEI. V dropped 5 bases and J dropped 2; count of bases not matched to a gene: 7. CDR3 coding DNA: TGTGCCAGCAGTCACGGACTAGCGGGAGGGCCCACCTACAATGAGCAGTTCTTC. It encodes CASSHGLAGGPTYNEQFF.

As DNA, the CDR3 is TGTGCCAGCAGCGTAGCTTCACTAGCGGGAGGGAATGAGCAGTTCTTC. Translating it yields CASSVASLAGGNEQFF. The chain employs TRBV9 and TRBJ2-1; 13 bases fit TRBD2. The CDR3 covers 16 residues. Germline V CDR1 and CDR2: SGDLS, YYNGEE. Germline trimming cut 0 bases from V and 7 bases from J; bases unmatched to any gene: 4.

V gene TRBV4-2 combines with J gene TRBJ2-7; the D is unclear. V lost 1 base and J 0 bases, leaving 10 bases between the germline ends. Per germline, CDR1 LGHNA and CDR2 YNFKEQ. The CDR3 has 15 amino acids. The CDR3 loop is CASSQATLGSYEQYF. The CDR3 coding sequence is TGTGCCAGCAGCCAAGCGACCCTTGGCTCCTACGAGCAGTACTTC.

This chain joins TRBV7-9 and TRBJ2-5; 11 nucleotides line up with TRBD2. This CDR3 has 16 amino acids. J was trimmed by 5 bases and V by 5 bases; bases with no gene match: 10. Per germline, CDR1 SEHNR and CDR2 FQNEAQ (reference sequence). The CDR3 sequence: CASSLQVLAGGETQYF. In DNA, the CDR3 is TGTGCCAGCAGCCTGCAGGTGCTAGCGGGGGGTGAGACCCAGTACTTC.

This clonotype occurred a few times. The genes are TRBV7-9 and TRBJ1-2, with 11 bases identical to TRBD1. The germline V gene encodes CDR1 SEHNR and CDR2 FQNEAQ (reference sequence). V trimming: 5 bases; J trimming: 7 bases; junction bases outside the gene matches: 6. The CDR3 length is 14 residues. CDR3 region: CASSPSDRGPGYTF. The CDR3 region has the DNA TGTGCCAGCAGCCCATCGGACAGGGGGCCTGGCTACACCTTC.

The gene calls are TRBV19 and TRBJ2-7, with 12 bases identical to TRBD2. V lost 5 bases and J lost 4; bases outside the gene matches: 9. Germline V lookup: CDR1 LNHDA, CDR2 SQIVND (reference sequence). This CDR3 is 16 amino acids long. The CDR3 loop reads CASSAGLAGGFYEQYF. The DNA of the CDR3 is TGTGCCAGTAGTGCGGGACTAGCGGGTGGATTTTACGAGCAGTACTTC. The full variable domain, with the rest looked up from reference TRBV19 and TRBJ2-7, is DGGITQSPKYLFRKEGQNVTLSCEQNLNHDAMYWYRQDPGQGLRLIYYSQIVNDFQKGDIAEGYSVSREKKESFPLTVTSAQKNPTAFYLCASSAGLAGGFYEQYFGPGTRLTVT.

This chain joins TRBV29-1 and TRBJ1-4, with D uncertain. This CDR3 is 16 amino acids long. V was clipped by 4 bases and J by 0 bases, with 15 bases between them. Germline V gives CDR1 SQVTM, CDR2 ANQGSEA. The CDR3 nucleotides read TGCAGCGTTGTTATAGGGTCAGCAACAACTAATGAAAAACTGTTTTTT. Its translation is CSVVIGSATTNEKLFF.

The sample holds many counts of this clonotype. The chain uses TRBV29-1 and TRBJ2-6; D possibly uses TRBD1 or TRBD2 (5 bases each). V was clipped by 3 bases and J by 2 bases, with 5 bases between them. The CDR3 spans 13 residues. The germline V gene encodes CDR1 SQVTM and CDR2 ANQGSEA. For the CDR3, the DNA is TGCAGCGTTGAGGGGGCTGGGGCCAACGTCCTGACTTTC. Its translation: CSVEGAGANVLTF. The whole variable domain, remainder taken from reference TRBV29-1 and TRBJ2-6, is SAVISQKPSRDICQRGTSLTIQCQVDSQVTMMFWYRQQPGQSLTLIATANQGSEATYESGFVIDKFPISRPNLTFSTLTVSNMSPEDSSIYLCSVEGAGANVLTFGAGSRLTVL.

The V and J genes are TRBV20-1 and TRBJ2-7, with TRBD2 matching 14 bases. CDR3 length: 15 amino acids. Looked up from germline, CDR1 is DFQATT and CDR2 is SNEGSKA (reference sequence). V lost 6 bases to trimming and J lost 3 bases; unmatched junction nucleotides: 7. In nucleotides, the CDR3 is TGCAGTGCGCCCGGGACTAGCGGGAGATACTACGAGCAGTACTTC. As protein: CSAPGTSGRYYEQYF.

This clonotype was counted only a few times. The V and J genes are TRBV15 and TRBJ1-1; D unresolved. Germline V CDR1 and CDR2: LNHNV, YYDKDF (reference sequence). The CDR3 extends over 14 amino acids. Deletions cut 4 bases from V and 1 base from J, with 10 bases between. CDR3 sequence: CATSIRQKNTEAFF. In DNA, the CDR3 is TGTGCCACCAGCATCAGGCAGAAGAACACTGAAGCTTTCTTT.